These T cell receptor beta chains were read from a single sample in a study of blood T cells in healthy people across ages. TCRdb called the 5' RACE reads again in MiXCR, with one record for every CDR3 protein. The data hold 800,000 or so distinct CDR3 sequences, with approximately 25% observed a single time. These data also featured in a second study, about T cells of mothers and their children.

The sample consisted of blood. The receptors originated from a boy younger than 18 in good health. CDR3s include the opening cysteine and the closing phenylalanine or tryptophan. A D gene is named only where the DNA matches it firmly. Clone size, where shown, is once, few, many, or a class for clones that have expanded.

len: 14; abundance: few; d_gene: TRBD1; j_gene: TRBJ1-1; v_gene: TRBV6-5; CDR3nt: TGTGCCAGCAGTTCGGACAGGGGGTACCCTGAAGCTTTCTTT; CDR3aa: CASSSDRGYPEAFF
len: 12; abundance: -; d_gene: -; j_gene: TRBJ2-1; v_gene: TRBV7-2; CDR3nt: TGTGCCAGCAGCTTATATGGTGATGGGCAGTTCTTC; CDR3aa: CASSLYGDGQFF
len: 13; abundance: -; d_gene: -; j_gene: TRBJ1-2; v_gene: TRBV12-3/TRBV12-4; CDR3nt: TGTGCCAGCAGTCCCCGGGACTCTCATGGCTACACCTTC; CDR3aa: CASSPRDSHGYTF
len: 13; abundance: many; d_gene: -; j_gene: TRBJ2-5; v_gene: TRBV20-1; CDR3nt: TGCAGTGCTAGTGTTCCACCGAAAGAGACCCAGTACTTC; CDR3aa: CSASVPPKETQYF
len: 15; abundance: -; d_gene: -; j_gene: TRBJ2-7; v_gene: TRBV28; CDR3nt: TGTGCCAGCAGTTCGGTTACAAACCTCCCCTACGAGCAGTACTTC; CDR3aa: CASSSVTNLPYEQYF
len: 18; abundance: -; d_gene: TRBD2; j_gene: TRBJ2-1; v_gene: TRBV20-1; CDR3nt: TGCAGTGCTAGTATTCTGGGGACTAGCGGGGTTCTCTACAATGAGCAGTTCTTC; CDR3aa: CSASILGTSGVLYNEQFF
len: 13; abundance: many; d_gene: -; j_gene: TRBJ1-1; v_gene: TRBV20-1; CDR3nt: TGCAGTGCTGAGGGACCAGAGCACACTGAAGCTTTCTTT; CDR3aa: CSAEGPEHTEAFF
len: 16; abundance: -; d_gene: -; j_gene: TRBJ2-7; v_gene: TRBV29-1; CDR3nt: TGCAGCGTTGAAGATCGGGGCAGCAGAGGAGGGTACGAGCAGTACTTC; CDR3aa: CSVEDRGSRGGYEQYF
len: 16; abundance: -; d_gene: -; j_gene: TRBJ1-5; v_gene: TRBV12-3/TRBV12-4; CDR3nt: TGTGCCAGCAGTTCATGGGGCAGTTATAGCAATCAGCCCCAGCATTTT; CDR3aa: CASSSWGSYSNQPQHF
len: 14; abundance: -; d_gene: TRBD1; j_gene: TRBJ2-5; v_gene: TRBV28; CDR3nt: TGTGCCAGCATGGGGACGGGACAGACCTACAAGCAGTACTTC; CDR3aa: CASMGTGQTYKQYF
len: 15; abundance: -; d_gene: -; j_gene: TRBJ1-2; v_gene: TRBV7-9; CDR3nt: TGTGCCAGCAGCTTAGCGCGATTAGGAGGTGGACCGACCTCTTTC; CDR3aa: CASSLARLGGGPTSF
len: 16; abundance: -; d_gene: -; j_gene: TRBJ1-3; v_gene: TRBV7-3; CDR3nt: TGTGCCAGCAGCTTATCTTCAGGACTCTCTGGAAACACCATATATTTT; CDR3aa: CASSLSSGLSGNTIYF
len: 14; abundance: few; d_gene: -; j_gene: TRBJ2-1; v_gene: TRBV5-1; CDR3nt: TGCGCCAGCAACCCCGGGGCAGGGTCCAATGAGCAGTTCTTC; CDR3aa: CASNPGAGSNEQFF
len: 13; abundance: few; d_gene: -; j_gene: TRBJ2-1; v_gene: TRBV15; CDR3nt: TGTGCCACCAGCAGGGAAACGGGCGATGAGCAGTTCTTC; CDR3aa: CATSRETGDEQFF
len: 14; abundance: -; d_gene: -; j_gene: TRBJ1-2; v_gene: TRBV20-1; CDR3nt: TGCAGTGCTAGAGGCAATCGAAATAACTATGGCTACACCTTC; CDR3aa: CSARGNRNNYGYTF
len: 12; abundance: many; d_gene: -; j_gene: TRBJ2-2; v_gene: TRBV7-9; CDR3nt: TGCGCCAGCAGCTTAGGGCCCGGGGAGCTGTTTTTT; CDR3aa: CASSLGPGELFF
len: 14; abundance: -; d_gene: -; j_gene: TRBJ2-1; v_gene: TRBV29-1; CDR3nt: TGCAGCGTTGTGGGCAGGCTGGTGGACAATGAGCAGTTCTTC; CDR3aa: CSVVGRLVDNEQFF
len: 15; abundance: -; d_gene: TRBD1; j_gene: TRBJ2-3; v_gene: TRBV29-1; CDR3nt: TGCAGCGCTTGGGACAGGGGGCTTAACACAGATACGCAGTATTTT; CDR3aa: CSAWDRGLNTDTQYF
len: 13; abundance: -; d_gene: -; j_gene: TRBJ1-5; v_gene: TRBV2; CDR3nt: TGTGCCAGCACGACCCCTTCCGGGGGCCCCCAGCATTTT; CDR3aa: CASTTPSGGPQHF
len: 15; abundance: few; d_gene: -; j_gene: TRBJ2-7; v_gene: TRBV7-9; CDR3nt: TGTGCCAGCAGCTTAGGGGAACTGGGTATGGACGAGCAGTACTTC; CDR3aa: CASSLGELGMDEQYF
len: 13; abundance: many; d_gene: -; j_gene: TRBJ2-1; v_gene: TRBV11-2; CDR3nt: TGTGCCAGCAGCGAAGAGACCTACAATGAGCAGTTCTTC; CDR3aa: CASSEETYNEQFF
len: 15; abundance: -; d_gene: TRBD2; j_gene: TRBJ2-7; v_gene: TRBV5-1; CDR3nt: TGCGCCAGCAGCTTGGGACTAGCAACCTCCTACGAGCAGTACTTC; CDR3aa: CASSLGLATSYEQYF
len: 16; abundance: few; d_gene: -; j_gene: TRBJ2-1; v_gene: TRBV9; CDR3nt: TGTGCCAGCAGCGGATTATTTTCGAGCTCCTACAATGAGCAGTTCTTC; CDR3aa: CASSGLFSSSYNEQFF
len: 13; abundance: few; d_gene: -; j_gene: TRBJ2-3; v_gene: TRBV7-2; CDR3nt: TGTGCCAGCAGTCGAAATAGGGCAGATACGCAGTATTTT; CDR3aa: CASSRNRADTQYF
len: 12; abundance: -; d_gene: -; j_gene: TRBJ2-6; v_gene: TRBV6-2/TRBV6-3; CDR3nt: TGTGCCAGCTTCTCTGGGGCCAACGTCCTGACTTTC; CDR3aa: CASFSGANVLTF
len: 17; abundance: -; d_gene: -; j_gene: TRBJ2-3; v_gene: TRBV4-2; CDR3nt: TGTGCCAGCAGCCAAACCCGGTTAACGGGGGTCACAGATACGCAGTATTTT; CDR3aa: CASSQTRLTGVTDTQYF
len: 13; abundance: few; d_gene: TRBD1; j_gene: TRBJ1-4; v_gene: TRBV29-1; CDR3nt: TGCAGCGGGAGGGGACAGGATAATGAAAAACTGTTTTTT; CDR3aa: CSGRGQDNEKLFF
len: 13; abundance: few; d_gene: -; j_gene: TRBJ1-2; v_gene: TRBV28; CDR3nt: TGTGCCAGCACCACCTTGGCGGTGGGGGGCTACACCTTC; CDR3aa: CASTTLAVGGYTF
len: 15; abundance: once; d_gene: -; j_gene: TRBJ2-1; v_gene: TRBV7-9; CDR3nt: TGTGCCAGCAGGTACGGGGACACGCTCTACAATGAGCAGTTCTTC; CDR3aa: CASRYGDTLYNEQFF
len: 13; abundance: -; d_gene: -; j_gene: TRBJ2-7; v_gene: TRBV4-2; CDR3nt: TGTGCCAGCAGCCAGGGGGGCTCAGGCGAGCAGTACTTC; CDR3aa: CASSQGGSGEQYF
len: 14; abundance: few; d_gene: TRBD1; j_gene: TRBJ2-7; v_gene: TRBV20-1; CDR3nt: TGCAGTGCTAGAATGGACAGGGTCTACTACGAGCAGTACTTC; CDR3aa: CSARMDRVYYEQYF
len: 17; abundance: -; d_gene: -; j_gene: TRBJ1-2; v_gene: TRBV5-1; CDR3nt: TGCGCCAGCAGCTTGGCCGGGGGGGGTCCCAGCGTTGGTGGCTACACCTTC; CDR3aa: CASSLAGGGPSVGGYTF
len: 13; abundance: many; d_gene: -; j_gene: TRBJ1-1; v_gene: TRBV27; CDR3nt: TGTGCCAGCTCACCGGGAGAGAACACTGAAGCTTTCTTT; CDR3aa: CASSPGENTEAFF
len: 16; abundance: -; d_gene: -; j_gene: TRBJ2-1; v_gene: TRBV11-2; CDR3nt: TGTGCCAGCAGCTTCATGTCAGGGGGGGCTTACAATGAGCAGTTCTTC; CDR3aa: CASSFMSGGAYNEQFF
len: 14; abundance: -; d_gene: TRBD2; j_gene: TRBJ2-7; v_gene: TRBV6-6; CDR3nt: TGTGCCAGCAGGGCGGGAGGGGAGGGCCACGAGCAGTACTTC; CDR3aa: CASRAGGEGHEQYF
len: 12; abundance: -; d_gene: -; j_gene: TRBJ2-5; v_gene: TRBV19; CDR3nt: TGTGCCAATTCTTTTTTCGGGGACATGCTGTTCTTC; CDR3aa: CANSFFGDMLFF
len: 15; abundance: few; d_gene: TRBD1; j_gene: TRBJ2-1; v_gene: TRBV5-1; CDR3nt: TGTGCCAGCAGCTTAGGAGGACAGGTCTACAATGAGCAGTTCTTC; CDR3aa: CASSLGGQVYNEQFF
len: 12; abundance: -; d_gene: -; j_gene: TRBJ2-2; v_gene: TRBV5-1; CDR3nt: TGCGCCAGCAGCATGTGGAAGGGGGAGCTGTTTTTT; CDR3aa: CASSMWKGELFF
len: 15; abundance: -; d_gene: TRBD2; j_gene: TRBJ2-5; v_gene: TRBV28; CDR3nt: TGTGCCAGCAGTTTTAGGGGACTAGCGGGTCTTGACCGGATCTTC; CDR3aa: CASSFRGLAGLDRIF
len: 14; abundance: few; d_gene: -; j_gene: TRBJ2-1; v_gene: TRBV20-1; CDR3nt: TGCAGTGCCAGATTAATTAGCTCCTACAATGAGCAGTTCTTC; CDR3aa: CSARLISSYNEQFF
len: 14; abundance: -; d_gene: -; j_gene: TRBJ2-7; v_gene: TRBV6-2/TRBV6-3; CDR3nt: TGTGCCAGCAGTTATGCGGACGGACCCTACGAGCAGTACTTC; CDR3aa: CASSYADGPYEQYF
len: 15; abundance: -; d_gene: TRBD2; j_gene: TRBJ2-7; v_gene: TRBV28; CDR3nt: TGTGCCAGCAGTCTTACTAGCGGGATTTACTACGAGCAGTACTTC; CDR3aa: CASSLTSGIYYEQYF
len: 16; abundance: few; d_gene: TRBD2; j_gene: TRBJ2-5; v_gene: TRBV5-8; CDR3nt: TGTGCCAGCAGCTTTCTGGCTAGCGGGTACCAAGAGACCCAGTACTTC; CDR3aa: CASSFLASGYQETQYF
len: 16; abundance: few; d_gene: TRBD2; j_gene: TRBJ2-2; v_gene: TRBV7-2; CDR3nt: TGTGCCAGCAGCTTGTCGAGACTAGCGGGGGCCGGGGAGCTGTTTTTT; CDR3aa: CASSLSRLAGAGELFF
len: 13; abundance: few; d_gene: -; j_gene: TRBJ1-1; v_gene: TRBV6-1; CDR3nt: TGTGCCAGCAGTGAAGGAGGAGGGTATGAAGCTTTCTTT; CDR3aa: CASSEGGGYEAFF
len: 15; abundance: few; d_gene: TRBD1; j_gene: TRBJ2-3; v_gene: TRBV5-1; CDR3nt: TGCGCCAGCAGCTCTACAGGGGCCAGCACAGATACGCAGTATTTT; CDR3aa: CASSSTGASTDTQYF
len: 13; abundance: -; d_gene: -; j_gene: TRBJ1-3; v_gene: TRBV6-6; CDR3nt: TGTGCCAGCAGTTACTCACCCGGAAACACCATATATTTT; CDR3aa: CASSYSPGNTIYF
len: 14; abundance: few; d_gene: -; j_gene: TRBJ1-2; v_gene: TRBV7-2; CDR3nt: TGTGCCAGCAGCTGGTCCTTCGGGGATTATGGCTACACCTTC; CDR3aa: CASSWSFGDYGYTF
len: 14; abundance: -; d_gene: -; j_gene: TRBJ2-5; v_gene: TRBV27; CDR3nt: TGTGCCAGCAGTTCACATCCCTCGTGGGAGACCCAGTACTTC; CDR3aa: CASSSHPSWETQYF
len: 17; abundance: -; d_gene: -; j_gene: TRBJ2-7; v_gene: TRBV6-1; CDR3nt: TGTGCCAGCAGTGAAGCGCTGTGGCAGGTCAGCTCCTACGAGCAGTACTTC; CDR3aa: CASSEALWQVSSYEQYF
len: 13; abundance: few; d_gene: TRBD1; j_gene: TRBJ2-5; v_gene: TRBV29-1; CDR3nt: TGCAGCGTTGAAGGACAGGGCCAAGAGACCCAGTACTTC; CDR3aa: CSVEGQGQETQYF
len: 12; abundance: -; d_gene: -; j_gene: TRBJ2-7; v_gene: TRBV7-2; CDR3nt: TGTGCCAGCAGCCGGAATCCCTACGAGCAGTACTTC; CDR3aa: CASSRNPYEQYF
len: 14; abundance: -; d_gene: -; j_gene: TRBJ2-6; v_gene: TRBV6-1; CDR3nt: TGTGCCACCTCACTCACATCTGGGGCCAACGTCCTGACTTTC; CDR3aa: CATSLTSGANVLTF